The text below deals with one T cell receptor (beta chain). Its antigen is currently unknown. RNA totalling roughly 0.45 to 1 ug underwent reverse transcription with random hexamers. Multiplex immunoSEQ PCR targeted 54 Vbeta and 13 Jbeta TCR beta segments. TCRdb ran MiXCR on the immunoSEQ multiplex PCR reads and lists one entry per CDR3 protein. In the table there are 200,000 to 300,000 distinct CDR3 sequences, 95% to 97% of which are singletons. The data stem from a study of CD8 T cells in Susac syndrome. The wider study: When their blood was taken, patients with Susac syndrome were therapy-naive, taking corticosteroids, or taking intravenous immunoglobulin alone. Study-wide findings and caveats: Expansion of clones was not seen in the CD4+ T cell repertoires of Susac syndrome.

V dropped 0 bases and J dropped 4 bases, with 13 bases sitting between them. Per the germline V gene, CDR1 is GTSNPN and CDR2 is SVGIG (reference sequence). CDR3 length: 15 residues. This receptor was taken from a human donor with Susac syndrome. The specimen sequenced was CD4+ T cells from PBMCs. The chain joins TRBV30 to TRBJ2-1; D might be TRBD1 (5 bases). The DNA for the CDR3 is TGTGCCTGGAGTGTCAGTGTGGACACATACAATGAGCAGTTCTTC. This gives the protein CAWSVSVDTYNEQFF.